This T cell receptor (beta chain) emerged from a study of shared clonotypes between healthy human individuals. Looking at the study overall: Researchers drew samples from a couple of women and a few men aged 18 to 49. CD4 naive and memory got three plates each, CD8 naive two, CD8 memory one. Whole-study findings and limits: Around 4.7% of naive CD4 clonotypes were shared across a handful of donors.

Naive CD8 cells lacked CD45RO, underwent positive selection for CCR7 and left out terminally differentiated effector memory CD45RA+ cells. CDR1 and CDR2 (germline): SQVTM, ANQGSEA. With 5 bases clipped from V and 0 bases from J, the junction kept 5 bases outside the gene matches. The CDR3 is 15 residues long. Concerning this clone: Its specificity is not known.

The protocol was immunoSEQ multiplex PCR, while the TCRdb copy is restricted to in-frame clones and leaves out a portion. The sample lists approximately 650,000 clones; about 95% were seen once. The sequence was obtained from a woman in her 30s in good health. The V call is TRBV29-1, the J call TRBJ2-1, with TRBD2 matching 9 bases. The sequenced material came from naive CD8+ T cells sorted from blood. The CDR3 spells CSVTTSGRSYNEQFF. The CDR3 DNA reads as TGCAGCGTTACGACTAGCGGACGCTCCTACAATGAGCAGTTCTTC.